This T cell receptor beta chain was found in a study of T cells in Graves' hyperthyroidism and ophthalmopathy (dated by TCRdb to about 2019). General notes on the study: Peripheral blood was collected at initial diagnosis, before any treatment. A discovery cohort of roughly 96 patients, approximately 45 with Graves' ophthalmopathy and approximately 55 with stable Graves' hyperthyroidism, was used to find distinguishing TCR V-J signatures. In about 6 Graves' hyperthyroidism patients, the study also compared T-cell repertoires from thyroid tissue with T-cell repertoires from blood. For training and testing, the 80 to 100 patients in the discovery cohort were randomly divided in a 7:3 ratio. Once sampling was done, hyperthyroidism patients were given methimazole at a starting dose of 30 mg daily, whereas ophthalmopathy patients were given high-dose intravenous methylprednisolone. The paper describes TCR Vbeta CDR3 sequencing of around 130 peripheral blood samples, made up of 43 ophthalmopathy patients, some 76 hyperthyroidism patients and 17 progressor patients. Prospective prediction of ophthalmopathy was tested in an independent validation cohort of 18 to 20 hyperthyroidism patients and approximately 17 patients who later progressed to ophthalmopathy.

This clonotype was counted many times. This receptor's antigen is unknown. Per-base quality was not reported, and no clone a single base away is much larger than it. TCR beta CDR3 regions were amplified from RNA transcripts. The first round of RT-PCR for the TCR CDR3 was performed with the HTBI primer set and the Qiagen OneStep RT-PCR kit. The libraries were constructed in a second round of multiplex PCR and then size-selected and purified. Paired-end sequencing of the libraries was performed with 100 bp reads on an Illumina HiSeq2000. In the paper's pipeline: SOAPnuke was used to process the raw data, removing reads that contained adapters or uncalled bases, had a mean Phred below 15, or lacked an exact match to the constant primer or identifier. COPE v1.2.5 was used to merge the high-quality paired reads, and each unique nucleotide sequence was defined as a clonotype. Clonotypes were aligned to IMGT TRBV, TRBD and TRBJ reference segments using MiTCR v1.1. The analysis was restricted to V-J combinations with a frequency above 0.0001, which together covered about 99% of the repertoires. The TCS score was defined as the ratio of F50 (clonal expansion) to E x V (chaos), calculated using BLOSUM62-based TCRdist between CDR3 peptides within each V-J. Welch's t-statistics and random forest reduced fewer than 550 V-J features to 10 to 15, which were used in a naive Bayes classifier (R e1071). Thyroid-blood repertoire similarity was quantified with the Morisita-Horn index. Using fastp trimming at Q25 and MiXCR clonotype assembly, TCRdb reanalyzed the public sequencing data and kept in-frame beta chains. Here each entry gathers all rows of one CDR3 protein and keeps the most common genes and DNA. The V and J calls here are based on TCRdb, not the publication. The sample table holds over 700,000 distinct CDR3 sequences, of which roughly 40% were seen once. 7.5% to 9.5% of the sample is in the top ten clones.

On the study overall, not on this receptor specifically: Most expanded thyroid clonotypes (frequency above 0.001) were also detected in blood, a finding suggesting that blood repertoires may reflect thyroid immune responses. Sample size was not statistically predetermined, and blinding of investigators to group allocation was not performed. Ophthalmopathy was separated from stable hyperthyroidism by a 13 V-J signature model, with around 90% sensitivity and approximately 81% specificity obtained in cross-validation and 80%/75% obtained in testing. In validation, the model predicted progression to ophthalmopathy a median of about 5.9 months before onset, with about 64% sensitivity and about 72% specificity.

Graves' hyperthyroidism was defined as stable when no progression to ophthalmopathy occurred over 18 months of follow-up. The hyperthyroidism patients were between 18 and 65 years old and newly diagnosed, with a disease duration of less than 2 months. Exclusion was applied to patients with uncontrolled infections, other autoimmune diseases, pregnancy or lactation. Diagnoses were established on the basis of clinical symptoms, serum thyroxine and TRAb, thyroid ultrasound, and orbital computed tomography. PBMCs were separated from under 11 ml of fresh peripheral blood using Ficoll-Paque density gradient centrifugation. Total RNA was extracted using Trizol reagent, and RNA quality was assessed on an Agilent 2100 Bioanalyzer. The sample consisted of blood. The origin of this receptor is a man aged 18 to 29 with Graves' hyperthyroidism.

The CDR3: CASSFAWDSPLHF. The nucleotide sequence is given as TGTGCCAGTAGTTTCGCCTGGGATTCACCCCTCCACTTT. The chain was built from TRBV19 and TRBJ1-6, with no D gene named confidently. The CDR3 measures 13 amino acids from cysteine to phenylalanine. The entry retains the CDR3 DNA only, 39 bases that are in frame from base 1. The germline V gene (reference sequence) specifies LNHDA as CDR1 and SQIVND as CDR2. V and J lose 5 bases and 8 bases, and a span of 10 bases separates them.